The clone carrying this T cell receptor beta chain was recorded a few times. Only in-frame clones appear in the TCRdb table, and some are missing; sequencing was by immunoSEQ multiplex PCR. The sample lists around 500,000 clones; approximately 87% were seen once. The data were obtained in a study of blood T cell repertoires in COVID-19. Overall study: The United States, Italy and Spain provided the acute and convalescent COVID-19 samples. T cells, B-cell-depleted T cells, or PBMCs provided the cDNA or gDNA that served as material.

This CDR3 contains 16 residues. The J segment lost 6 bases and the V segment lost 3 bases, leaving 11 bases of the junction unmatched. CDR1 is LGHNA and CDR2 is YSLEER in the germline V gene. Among Cohort 3 donors, those recovered had two negative PCRs, clearance, or symptom resolution. The TCR was taken from a woman in her thirties or forties who had recovered from COVID-19. The V call is TRBV4-3, the J call TRBJ1-5; TRBD1 aligns across 7 bases. The sequenced material came from PBMCs or T cells enriched from blood (not recorded which). The DNA of the CDR3 is TGCGCCAGCAGCCAGGAAATAGACAGGGTTGGTCAGCCCCAGCATTTT. As protein: CASSQEIDRVGQPQHF.